These 4 T cell receptor beta chains share one sample of origin, sequenced in a study of blood T cells in healthy people across ages. PCR was performed a second time for about 7 to 12 cycles using a sample-barcoded 5' primer and a J-beta primer mix. TCRdb recomputed calls from the 5' RACE reads with MiXCR, one row per CDR3 protein. The data hold about 830,000 distinct CDR3 sequences, with roughly 60% observed a single time. Source material: blood. The source of these receptors is a man in his thirties or forties in good health.

This clonotype came up a few times. V is TRBV5-1 and J is TRBJ2-7; tentatively, D is TRBD2 (5 bases). Trimming removed 4 bases from V and 3 bases from J, with 11 bases in between. The germline gives CDR1 SGHRS, CDR2 YFSETQ. This CDR3 is 13 amino acids long. CDR3 region: CASSPDLFYEQYF. CDR3 in DNA: TGCGCCAGCAGCCCGGACTTATTCTACGAGCAGTACTTC.

This chain joins TRBV13 and TRBJ1-3, with TRBD1 matching over 10 bases. Looked up from germline, CDR1 is PRHDT and CDR2 is FYEKMQ (reference sequence). The V segment lost 5 bases and the J segment 3 bases; nucleotides outside the gene matches: 7. CDR3 length equals 16 residues. CDR3 nucleotides: TGTGCCAGCAGCCCCCGGGACAGGGGCATTGGAAACACCATATATTTT. Encoded protein: CASSPRDRGIGNTIYF.

The chain recombines TRBV29-1 with TRBJ2-5; D might be TRBD1 (5 bases). Germline CDR1 SQVTM, CDR2 ANQGSEA. The CDR3 totals 12 residues. Trimming shortened V by 2 bases and J by 5 bases, and 9 bases separated the two germline ends. The CDR3, as DNA: TGCAGCGTTGAAACACCAGGGGAGACCCAGTACTTC. As protein: CSVETPGETQYF.

The V gene is TRBV20-1, the J gene TRBJ2-5; no clear D gene. This CDR3 is 15 amino acids long. V was shortened by 7 bases and J by 2 bases, with 20 bases between the two germline ends. Germline V gives CDR1 DFQATT, CDR2 SNEGSKA (reference sequence). Here the CDR3 DNA reads TGCAGTGTCACGCAAGGTCCTGGCAGACAAGAGACCCAGTACTTC. Its protein is CSVTQGPGRQETQYF.